This T cell receptor (beta chain) was sequenced in a study of shared clonotypes between healthy human individuals. About the study: Three plates were used per donor for CD4 naive, three for CD4 memory, two for CD8 naive and one for CD8 memory. General study results and limits: Rarefaction showed sorted-subset sequencing was incomplete despite large depth. An anticipated effect of sequencing depth on clonotype sharing among donors was recognized.

The CD4+ fraction was divided into a CD45RA+ naive subset and a CD45RA-negative memory subset. Libraries were prepared by immunoSEQ multiplex PCR; TCRdb keeps only in-frame clonotypes and omits some of them. The sample yields millions of clones, 85% to 95% seen once. About this clone itself: The antigen is undetermined.

Trimming shortened V by 6 bases and J by 1 base, and 12 bases separated the two germline ends. CDR3 length: 14 residues. The germline V gene has CDR1 SNHLY and CDR2 FYNNEI. This clonotype was sampled from a man younger than 35 in good health. This chain joins TRBV2 and TRBJ1-1, with D possibly matching TRBD1 (5 bases). Sequencing was performed on naive CD4+ T cells sorted from blood. Specified subset: CD45RA+ positively selected. This CDR3 reads CASRRTPQNTEAFF. The CDR3 region has the DNA TGTGCCAGCAGGAGGACACCCCAGAACACTGAAGCTTTCTTT.